A selection of T cell receptor beta chains follows, all from one sample in a study of cytomegalovirus exposure and HLA in healthy donors. Assay: immunoSEQ multiplex PCR; the TCRdb copy retains only in-frame clones and omits some. The table gives roughly 200,000 clones; the top ten clones make up 0.9% to 1.4% of it. Sequencing input: PBMCs. The receptors were sampled from a girl aged 2 to 9 in good health and CMV-seropositive. Each CDR3 is given with its conserved first and last residue. Each record gives: V gene, D gene, J gene, CDR3 DNA, CDR3 protein. The D gene is left open where the match is weak.

V: TRBV27; D: -; J: TRBJ1-2; DNA: TGTGCCAGCAGTTTATCTTGGGGGGGCGATCCCGGCTACACCTTC; CDR3: CASSLSWGGDPGYTF
V: TRBV7-2; D: -; J: TRBJ1-2; DNA: TGTGCCAGCAGCTTAGGGACTACGGGGGGCCAAGGAGGCTACACCTTC; CDR3: CASSLGTTGGQGGYTF
V: TRBV6-6; D: -; J: TRBJ1-1; DNA: TGTGCCAGCAGTTACTCTCACACGAGGGTCGGCACTGAAGCTTTCTTT; CDR3: CASSYSHTRVGTEAFF
V: TRBV9; D: TRBD2; J: TRBJ2-7; DNA: TGTGCCAGCAGCGTAGCCCTAGCGGGAGGTGGAGTTCCCTACGAGCAGTACTTC; CDR3: CASSVALAGGGVPYEQYF
V: TRBV10-3; D: -; J: TRBJ2-2; DNA: TGTGCCGTAGCGTCCGTGGGCCTAGCAGCCGGGGAGCTGTTTTTT; CDR3: CAVASVGLAAGELFF
V: TRBV27; D: -; J: TRBJ1-3; DNA: TGTGCCAGCAGTCCCAGGGGTCCATCCGGAAACACCATATATTTT; CDR3: CASSPRGPSGNTIYF
V: TRBV28; D: TRBD1; J: TRBJ2-7; DNA: TGTGCCAGCAAAGGGCACAGGGGTGAATCCTACGAGCAGTACTTC; CDR3: CASKGHRGESYEQYF
V: TRBV6-1; D: -; J: TRBJ2-5; DNA: TGTGCCAGCAGTCCCTCAGACATACAAGAGACCCAGTACTTC; CDR3: CASSPSDIQETQYF
V: TRBV2; D: -; J: TRBJ1-2; DNA: TGTGCCAGCATAGTTGGCTACACCTTC; CDR3: CASIVGYTF
V: TRBV2; D: TRBD2; J: TRBJ2-5; DNA: TGTGCCAGCAGTGCGACTAGCGTCCAAGAGACCCAGTACTTC; CDR3: CASSATSVQETQYF